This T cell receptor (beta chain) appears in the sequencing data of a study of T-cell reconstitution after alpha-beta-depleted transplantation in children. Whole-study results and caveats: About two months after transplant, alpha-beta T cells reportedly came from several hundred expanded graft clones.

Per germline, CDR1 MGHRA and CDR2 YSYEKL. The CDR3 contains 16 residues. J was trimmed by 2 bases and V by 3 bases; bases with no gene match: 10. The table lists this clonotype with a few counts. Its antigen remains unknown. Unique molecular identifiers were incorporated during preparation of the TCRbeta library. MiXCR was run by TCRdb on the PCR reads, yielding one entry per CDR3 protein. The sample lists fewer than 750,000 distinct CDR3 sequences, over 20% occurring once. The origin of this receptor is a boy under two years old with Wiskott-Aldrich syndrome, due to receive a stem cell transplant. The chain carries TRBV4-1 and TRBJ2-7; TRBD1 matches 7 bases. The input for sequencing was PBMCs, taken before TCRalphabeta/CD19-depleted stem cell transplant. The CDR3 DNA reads TGCGCCAGCAGCCAGTCCGGGACAGTTACTACCTACGAGCAGTACTTC. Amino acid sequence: CASSQSGTVTTYEQYF.